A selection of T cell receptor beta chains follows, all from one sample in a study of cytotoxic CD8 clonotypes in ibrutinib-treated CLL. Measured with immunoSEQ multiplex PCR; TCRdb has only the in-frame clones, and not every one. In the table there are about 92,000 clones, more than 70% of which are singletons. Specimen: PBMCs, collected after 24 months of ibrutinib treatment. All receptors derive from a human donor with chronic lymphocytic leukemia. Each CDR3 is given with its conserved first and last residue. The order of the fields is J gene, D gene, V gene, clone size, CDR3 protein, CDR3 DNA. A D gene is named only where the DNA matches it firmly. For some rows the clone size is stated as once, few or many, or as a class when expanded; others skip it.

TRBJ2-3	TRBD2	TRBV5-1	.	CASSSTSGRPSTDTQYF	TGCGCCAGCAGCTCGACTAGCGGGAGGCCTAGCACAGATACGCAGTATTTT
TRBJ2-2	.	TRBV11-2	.	CASSSPRGGGSAGAGELFF	TGTGCCAGCAGCTCCCCCAGGGGAGGGGGGTCCGCGGGCGCCGGGGAGCTGTTTTTT
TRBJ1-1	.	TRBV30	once	CAWSVGLAGSNTEAFF	TGTGCCTGGAGTGTAGGGCTGGCGGGGTCTAACACTGAAGCTTTCTTT
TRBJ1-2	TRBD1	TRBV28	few	CASSRLRTGTLNYGYTF	TGTGCCAGCAGTCGATTGAGGACAGGGACATTGAACTATGGCTACACCTTC
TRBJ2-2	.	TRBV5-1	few	CASRPGRTNTGELFF	TGCGCCAGCAGGCCGGGACGGACGAACACCGGGGAGCTGTTTTTT
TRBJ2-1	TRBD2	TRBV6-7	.	CASSYSSGGPNEQFF	TGTGCCAGCAGTTACTCATCGGGAGGGCCTAATGAGCAGTTCTTC
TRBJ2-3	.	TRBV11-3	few	CASSLDSRSDTQYF	TGTGCCAGCAGCTTAGATTCTAGATCAGATACGCAGTATTTT
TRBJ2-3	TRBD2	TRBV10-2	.	CASSDPRTSGRKDTQYF	TGCGCCAGCAGTGACCCTCGGACTAGCGGGAGGAAAGATACGCAGTATTTT
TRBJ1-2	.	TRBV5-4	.	CASSLSGQGDGYTF	TGTGCCAGCAGCTTGTCTGGACAAGGAGATGGCTACACCTTC
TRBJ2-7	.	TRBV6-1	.	CASSTGTAGYEQYF	TGTGCCAGCAGTACCGGGACGGCAGGCTACGAGCAGTACTTC
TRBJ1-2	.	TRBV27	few	CASSLRVPSQDYGYTF	TGTGCCAGCAGTCTCCGGGTCCCGTCCCAAGACTATGGCTACACCTTC
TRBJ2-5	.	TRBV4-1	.	CASSPSGVAETQYF	TGCGCCAGCAGCCCGAGCGGAGTTGCGGAGACCCAGTACTTC
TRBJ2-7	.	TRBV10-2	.	CASSQQGVEQYF	TGCGCCAGCAGTCAACAGGGAGTCGAGCAGTACTTC
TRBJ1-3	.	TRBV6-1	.	CASSEGLSRARNTIYF	TGTGCCAGCAGTGAAGGATTGAGCAGGGCGAGAAACACCATATATTTT
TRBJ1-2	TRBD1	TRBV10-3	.	CAISESPARGTGGPNYGYTF	TGTGCCATCAGTGAGTCGCCCGCGCGCGGGACAGGGGGGCCTAACTATGGCTACACCTTC
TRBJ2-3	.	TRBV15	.	CATSRGGSQGSTDTQYF	TGTGCCACCAGCAGGGGGGGGTCCCAGGGGAGCACAGATACGCAGTATTTT
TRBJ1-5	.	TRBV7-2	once	CASSLKSVRQPQHF	TGTGCCAGCAGCTTAAAGTCAGTCAGGCAGCCCCAGCATTTT
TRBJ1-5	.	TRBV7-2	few	CASSLKSNQPQHF	TGTGCCAGCAGCCTGAAGAGTAATCAGCCCCAGCATTTT
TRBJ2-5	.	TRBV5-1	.	CASSQGLKTGARETQYF	TGCGCCAGCAGCCAGGGCTTGAAGACAGGCGCTAGGGAGACCCAGTACTTC
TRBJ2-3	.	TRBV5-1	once	CASSLIVADTQYF	TGCGCCAGCAGCTTAATAGTTGCAGATACGCAGTATTTT
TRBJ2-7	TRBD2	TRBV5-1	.	CASSRTSGTYEQYF	TGCGCCAGCAGCCGGACTAGCGGGACCTACGAGCAGTACTTC
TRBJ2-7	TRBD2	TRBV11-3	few	CASSLGLAGVGEQYF	TGTGCCAGCAGCTTAGGCCTAGCGGGAGTAGGCGAGCAGTACTTC
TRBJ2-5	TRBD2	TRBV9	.	CASSVGTSGSKETQYF	TGTGCCAGCAGCGTAGGGACTAGCGGGAGTAAAGAGACCCAGTACTTC
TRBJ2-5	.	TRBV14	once	CASSQENRDGAHFQYF	TGTGCCAGCAGCCAAGAAAACCGGGACGGCGCCCATTTCCAGTACTTC
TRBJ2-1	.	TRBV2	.	CASSPSSPLERVGEQFF	TGTGCCAGCAGTCCAAGTTCCCCCTTAGAGCGCGTTGGTGAGCAGTTCTTC
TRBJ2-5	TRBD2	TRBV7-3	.	CASSSIPTSGPQETQYF	TGTGCCAGCAGCTCGATCCCGACTAGCGGGCCCCAAGAGACCCAGTACTTC
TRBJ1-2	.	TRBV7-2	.	CASSFGGYGYTF	TGTGCCAGCAGCTTTGGGGGCTATGGCTACACCTTC
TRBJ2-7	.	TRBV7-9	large	CASRDGLSYEQYF	TGTGCCAGCAGAGACGGACTGTCCTACGAGCAGTACTTC
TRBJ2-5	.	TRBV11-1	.	CASSFNGAVGETQYF	TGTGCCAGCAGCTTCAACGGGGCGGTAGGAGAGACCCAGTACTTC
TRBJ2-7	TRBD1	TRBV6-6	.	CASSAPGTVSYEQYF	TGTGCCAGCAGTGCCCCAGGGACAGTCTCCTACGAGCAGTACTTC
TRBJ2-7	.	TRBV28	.	CASSLTGLSYEQYF	TGTGCCAGCAGTTTAACAGGGCTCTCCTACGAGCAGTACTTC
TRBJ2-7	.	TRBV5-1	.	CASTENPGRSYEQYF	TGCGCCAGCACTGAAAATCCGGGACGGTCCTACGAGCAGTACTTC
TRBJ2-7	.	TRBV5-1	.	CASSSVWRDEQYF	TGCGCCAGCAGCTCCGTCTGGAGGGACGAGCAGTACTTC
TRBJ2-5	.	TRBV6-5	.	CASSYSGQAGSTAQYF	TGTGCCAGCAGTTACTCCGGCCAGGCTGGGTCTACGGCCCAGTACTTC
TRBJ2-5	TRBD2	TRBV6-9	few	CASSYGASGGFPTQYF	TGTGCCAGCAGTTACGGGGCTAGCGGGGGGTTCCCGACCCAGTACTTC
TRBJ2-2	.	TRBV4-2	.	CASSLNRERAAGELFF	TGTGCCAGCAGCCTAAACAGGGAAAGGGCAGCCGGGGAGCTGTTTTTT
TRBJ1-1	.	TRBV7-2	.	CASTTRRNTEAFF	TGTGCCAGCACCACTCGACGGAACACTGAAGCTTTCTTT
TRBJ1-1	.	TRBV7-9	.	CASSFWGRNTEAFF	TGTGCCAGCAGCTTTTGGGGGCGCAACACTGAAGCTTTCTTT
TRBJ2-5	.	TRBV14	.	CASSQFGAGRETQYF	TGTGCCAGCAGCCAATTTGGGGCCGGACGAGAGACCCAGTACTTC
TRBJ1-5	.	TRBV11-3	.	CASSLQGAYSNQPQHF	TGTGCCAGCAGCTTACAGGGCGCCTATAGCAATCAGCCCCAGCATTTT
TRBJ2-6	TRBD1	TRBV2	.	CASRNGQVGANVLTF	TGTGCCAGCAGAAATGGACAGGTTGGGGCCAACGTCCTGACTTTC
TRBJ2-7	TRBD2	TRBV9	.	CASSPAGGGHEQYF	TGTGCCAGCAGCCCGGCCGGGGGGGGGCACGAGCAGTACTTC
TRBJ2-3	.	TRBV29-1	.	CSVKSNTDTQYF	TGCAGCGTTAAATCCAACACAGATACGCAGTATTTT